This paragraph covers one T cell receptor beta chain sequence. These data are taken from a study of blood T cell repertoires in COVID-19. Source study methods: Estimation of nucleated cell counts was performed using reference gene primer amplification. Sequenced by immunoSEQ multiplex PCR; TCRdb stores in-frame clones only, minus some. Clonal size and the V and J genes are those of that table, whereas D and trimming came from the DNA. The sample consists of 240,000 or so clones, around 85% of them appearing once. Specimen: PBMCs or T cells enriched from blood (not recorded which). This TCR derives from a woman in her thirties or forties with acute COVID-19.

The CDR3 DNA follows: TGTGCCAGCAGCAAAGCAGTGGGACGCCCAGGGGGTGAGCAGTTCTTC. Its protein is CASSKAVGRPGGEQFF. The genes are TRBV21-1 and TRBJ2-1; the table's D gene call, TRBD1, was not cross checked with the DNA. TRBV21-1 is an annotated pseudogene. The CDR3 totals 16 residues.